The 8 T cell receptor beta chains below all came from one sample that was sequenced in a study of beta chain features in type 1 diabetes. Sequencing targeted expressed TCRB transcripts, as all isolated RNA had been reverse transcribed. Only in-frame clones appear in the TCRdb table, and some are missing; sequencing was by immunoSEQ multiplex PCR. Here the sample spans fewer than 500,000 clones, 11% to 15% being singletons. Sequences were obtained from naive CD4+ T cells from blood. Receptors originate from a man younger than 45 in good health.

This clone was seen more than once but under ten times. The sample contains more than one DNA sequence encoding this CDR3. The V and J genes are TRBV7-9 and TRBJ2-3; no clear D gene. The germline gives CDR1 SEHNR, CDR2 FQNEAQ (reference sequence). The length of the CDR3 is 13 residues. Trimming left V 1 base short and J 3 bases short, with 5 bases between. CDR3 in amino acids: CASSLDATDTQYF. The CDR3 region has the DNA TGTGCCAGCAGCTTAGATGCTACAGATACGCAGTATTTT.

The chain is built from TRBV27 and TRBJ2-7, with 7 bases identical to TRBD1. The germline gives CDR1 MNHEY, CDR2 SMNVEV (reference sequence). Trimming removed 6 bases from V and 3 bases from J; junction bases left unmatched: 14. The CDR3 extends over 16 amino acids. CDR3 sequence: CASSPFGTAAGYEQYF. CDR3 DNA: TGTGCCAGCAGCCCCTTTGGGACAGCGGCTGGCTACGAGCAGTACTTC.

This clone was observed a few times. This chain joins TRBV11-2 and TRBJ1-5; D gene unclear. The CDR3 is 15 residues long. Trimming left V 0 bases short and J 4 bases short, with 10 bases between. CDR1 is SGHAT and CDR2 is FQNNGV in the germline V gene. CDR3 nucleotide sequence: TGTGCCAGCAGCTTAGATTCTTCTTGGAATCAGCCCCAGCATTTT. Protein: CASSLDSSWNQPQHF.

The table lists this clone with a few counts. The chain joins TRBV27 to TRBJ2-1; possible D gene TRBD2, 6 bases. Germline values: CDR1 MNHEY, CDR2 SMNVEV (reference sequence). V lost 1 base and J 9 bases, leaving 13 bases between the germline ends. The CDR3 totals 14 residues. The CDR3, as DNA: TGTGCCAGCAGTTTATTGCAGGGAGGTAGTGAGCAGTTCTTC. This translates into CASSLLQGGSEQFF.

The rearrangement joins TRBV19 to TRBJ2-1; the D gene is possibly TRBD2 (5 bases). Germline V lookup: CDR1 LNHDA, CDR2 SQIVND (reference sequence). The CDR3 is made up of 11 amino acids. Trimming removed 4 bases at V and 12 bases at J, with 10 bases between. CDR3 sequence: CASSTGRGQFF. The CDR3 nucleotides are TGTGCCAGTAGTACCGGCCGGGGGCAGTTCTTC.

V usage is TRBV29-1 and J usage is TRBJ1-1; 7 nucleotides match TRBD1. From germline, CDR1 is SQVTM and CDR2 ANQGSEA. The CDR3 is 12 residues long. The junction had 5 bases not matched to a gene; V was cut back by 5 bases and J by 5 bases. The DNA for the CDR3 is TGCAGCGTTCAACAGGGGCTGACTGAAGCTTTCTTT. Amino acid sequence: CSVQQGLTEAFF. Together with reference TRBV29-1 and TRBJ1-1, the CDR3 gives the full variable domain: SAVISQKPSRDICQRGTSLTIQCQVDSQVTMMFWYRQQPGQSLTLIATANQGSEATYESGFVIDKFPISRPNLTFSTLTVSNMSPEDSSIYLCSVQQGLTEAFFGQGTRLTVV.

J is TRBJ2-3 and V is TRBV18; the match to TRBD2 covers 11 bases. The trim removed 2 bases at V and 1 base at J, leaving 2 bases unmatched. The length of the CDR3 is 16 residues. Looked up from germline, CDR1 is KGHSH and CDR2 is LQKENI. The DNA of the CDR3 is TGTGCCAGCTCACCAAGGGGACTAGCGGGCACAGATACGCAGTATTTT. Protein sequence: CASSPRGLAGTDTQYF.

The chain employs TRBV2 and TRBJ2-6; D not certain. The CDR3 totals 15 residues. The V and J ends lost 1 base and 0 bases respectively, with 4 bases between them. Germline assignment: CDR1 SNHLY and CDR2 FYNNEI. This CDR3 reads CASSEVRSGANVLTF. The CDR3 bases are TGTGCCAGCAGTGAAGTCCGCTCTGGGGCCAACGTCCTGACTTTC.